This T cell receptor beta chain was obtained from a study of shared clonotypes between healthy human individuals (dated by TCRdb to 2019 to 2021). For the study in its entirety: Three men and two women, aged 18 to 49 years, made up the cohort. To estimate repertoire size and how much clonotype sharing occurs between individuals, the study deeply sequenced the blood TCR repertoires of several healthy adults. For each donor, CD4 naive and CD4 memory were each run on three plates, CD8 naive on two plates, and CD8 memory on one plate. Between about 0.94 and 8.9 billion PBMCs per donor were obtained by leukapheresis. To increase sequencing depth and limit assay-specific biases, TCR repertoire library preparation and sequencing were carried out by different laboratories using diverse techniques.

The donors were healthy, HIV-negative adults who had no recently reported acute infections or vaccinations. Only Caucasian adults living in Nashville, Tennessee, USA were represented among the donors. CD4+ T cells were enriched by magnetic negative selection; naive cells were then positively selected on CD45RA, and the negative fraction formed the memory subset. Blood was obtained by leukapheresis, after which PBMCs were separated by Ficoll-Histopaque density gradient centrifugation and cryopreserved in liquid nitrogen vapor phase. Purity and quantity of every magnetically sorted T cell population were checked by analytical flow cytometry. From each sorted fraction, genomic DNA was isolated and quantified by UV absorbance on a Nanodrop 2000c. What the authors observed across the whole study: Only blood was sampled, and tissue TCR repertoires likely differ from those in blood. Naive subsets generally had larger estimated clonotype richness than memory subsets did. The small number of donors limited the genetic and exposure-history diversity represented. Sharing across several donors was observed for approximately 5% of naive CD4, under 4% of naive CD8, over 2% of memory CD4, and around 0.42% of memory CD8 clonotypes. Clonotypes shared by all four sorted-subset donors showed higher generation probabilities than non-shared clonotypes. Even with the large sequencing depth, rarefaction of the sorted-subset datasets indicated that sequencing was incomplete. Pairwise subsampling indicated that sequencing depth was expected to affect the degree of clonotype sharing among donors.

Per the germline V gene, SNHLY is the CDR1 and FYNNEI is the CDR2. A distance of 14 bases separates the germline ends of V and J, which lose 2 bases and 7 bases respectively. The CDR3 holds 14 amino acids from the cysteine to the phenylalanine. The retained sequence is limited to the CDR3, 42 bases, with the frame set at the first base. This clone appeared once. What this receptor recognizes is not known. Base qualities are not recorded, but no much larger clone differs from it by a single base. Using the deep immunoSEQ assay, multiplex PCR amplified TCR CDR3 regions from genomic DNA. Extracted genomic DNA from each cell subset was spread evenly across all wells of several immunoSEQ 96-well plates, with each plate serving as a replicate. For sorted subsets, 200 to 250 ng of genomic DNA, equivalent to 25,000 to 30,000 T cell genomes, went into each replicate PCR. Purified libraries were measured with a Qubit 3.0 fluorometer, size-checked on a Bioanalyzer 2100, and measured again with the KAPA Library Quantification kit. A separate single-read 150-cycle Illumina NextSeq 550 flow cell was used to sequence each immunoSEQ 96-well plate. Processing in the source paper ran as follows. Because only junctional sequences without quality scores were contained in the immunoSEQ output, filtering matching that applied to full-length reads could not be performed. To assign V/J genes and CDR3, sequences were annotated against IMGT germline references using PyIR, a Python wrapper for IgBLAST v1.9. Reads were filtered out if the reads had weak V/J assignments (E-value above 1e-6), no CDR3, stop codons, out-of-frame junctions, or ambiguous translated residues. V3J clonotypes were defined as sequences sharing the same inferred V gene, J gene, and CDR3 amino acid sequence. The percentage overlap between two repertoires was calculated by dividing the number of shared unique clonotypes by the size of the smaller repertoire. Repertoire richness was assessed with RTK rarefaction, the Chao1 estimator, and Recon v2.1 estimates of unobserved clonotypes. Generation probabilities were computed with OLGA for all TCRbeta clonotypes obtained by the gDNA method from several donors. Entries here come from immuneACCESS through TCRdb and include only in-frame sequences with V and J called. Some clones fail to appear in such tables; in the studies checked, an unresolved V gene covers under half of the shortfall, and the cause of the remainder is unknown. V, J and clone size are those of that table, while D and trimming were read from the DNA. This sample is represented by a few million clones; 85% to 95% of them were singletons. Jointly, the top ten make up 0.13% to 0.15% of the sample.

The sequenced sample consisted of naive CD4+ T cells sorted from blood. The cell subset or site label corresponds to: CD45RA+ positively selected. The clonotype was recovered from a man between 18 and 29 years old in good health. This receptor chain uses TRBV2 and TRBJ1-2; TRBD1 is possibly the D segment (5 matching bases). The sequence in DNA is TGTGCCAGCAGTGAAAGAGACAGAGGGCCTGGCTACACCTTC. Its protein reads: CASSERDRGPGYTF.